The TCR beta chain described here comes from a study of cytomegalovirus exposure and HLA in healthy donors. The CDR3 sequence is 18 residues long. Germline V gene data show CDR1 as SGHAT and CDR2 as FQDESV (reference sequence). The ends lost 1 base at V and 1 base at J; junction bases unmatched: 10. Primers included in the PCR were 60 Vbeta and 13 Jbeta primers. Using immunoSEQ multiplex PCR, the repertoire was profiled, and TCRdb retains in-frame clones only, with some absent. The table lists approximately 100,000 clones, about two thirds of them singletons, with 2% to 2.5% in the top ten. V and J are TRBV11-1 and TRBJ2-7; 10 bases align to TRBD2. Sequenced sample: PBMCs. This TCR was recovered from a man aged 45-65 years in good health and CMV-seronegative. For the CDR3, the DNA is TGTGCCAGCAGCTTAGTTGCTAGCGGGAGCCCCCGGTCCTACGAGCAGTACTTC. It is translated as CASSLVASGSPRSYEQYF.